Detailed here is one T cell receptor (beta chain). Its antigen is as yet unknown. The sample belongs to a study of T cell responses to AZD1222 COVID-19 vaccine. Study conclusions and caveats: Repertoire sampling occurred only after the peak T cell response. Spike-specific TCRs gained breadth and depth after people received two AZD1222 doses. With dominance at 160-218 and 743-854, vaccine-associated CD4 TCRs spanned spike. Donors were mostly white British, more females; clonal diversity possibly underestimated.

Germline trimming cut 7 bases from V and 7 bases from J; bases unmatched to any gene: 5. The CDR3 has 13 residues. Some clones are missing from TCRdb's copy, which holds only in-frame ones; the method was immunoSEQ multiplex PCR. The top ten clones hold under 2% of a sample with some 97,000 clones, approximately 90% of them seen once. Sample: peripheral blood, taken on day 0 of AZD1222 vaccination. The chain is built from TRBV12-3 or TRBV12-4 and TRBJ1-1, with 11 positions matching TRBD1. This clonotype was sampled from an adult in good health. The CDR3 spells CASNRDRGVEAFF. As DNA, the CDR3 is TGTGCCAGCAACAGGGACAGGGGGGTTGAAGCTTTCTTT.